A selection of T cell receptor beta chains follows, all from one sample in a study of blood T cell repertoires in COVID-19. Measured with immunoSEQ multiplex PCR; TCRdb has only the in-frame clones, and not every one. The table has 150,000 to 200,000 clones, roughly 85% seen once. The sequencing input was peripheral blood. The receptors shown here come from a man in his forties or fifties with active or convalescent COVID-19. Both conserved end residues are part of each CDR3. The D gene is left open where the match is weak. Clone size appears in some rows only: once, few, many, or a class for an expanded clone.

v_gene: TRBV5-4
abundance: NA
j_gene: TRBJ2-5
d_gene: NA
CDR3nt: TGTGCCAGCAGCTTGGGAGGGCCAGTCCAAGAGACCCAGTACTTC
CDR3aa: CASSLGGPVQETQYF

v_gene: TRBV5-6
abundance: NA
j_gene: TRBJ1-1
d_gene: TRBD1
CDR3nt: TGTGCCAGCAGCCGGACGGGACAGGGGACGCCTGAAGCTTTCTTT
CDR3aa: CASSRTGQGTPEAFF

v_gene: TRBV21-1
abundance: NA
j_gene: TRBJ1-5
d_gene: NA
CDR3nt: TGTGCCAGCAGCAAAGCAGGAAGGCCAGGGGGACCGGATCAGCCCCAGCATTTT
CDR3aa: CASSKAGRPGGPDQPQHF

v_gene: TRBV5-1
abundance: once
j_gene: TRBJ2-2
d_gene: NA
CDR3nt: TGCGCCAGCAGCTTGGCAGGGCAGAACACCGGGGAGCTGTTTTTT
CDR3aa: CASSLAGQNTGELFF

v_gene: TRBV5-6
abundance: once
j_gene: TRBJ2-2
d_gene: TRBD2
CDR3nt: TGTGCCAGCAGCTTGATGGGGGTACTAGCGGGAGGGAACACCGGGGAGCTGTTTTTT
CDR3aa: CASSLMGVLAGGNTGELFF

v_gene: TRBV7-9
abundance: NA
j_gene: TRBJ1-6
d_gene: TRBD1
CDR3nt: TGTGCCAGCAGCACCGGGACAGGGGTCCATAATTCACCCCTCCACTTT
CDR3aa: CASSTGTGVHNSPLHF

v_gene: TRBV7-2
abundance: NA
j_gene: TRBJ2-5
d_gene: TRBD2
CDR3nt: TGTGCCAGCAGCTTACTAGCGGGAATTCAAGAGACCCAGTACTTC
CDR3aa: CASSLLAGIQETQYF

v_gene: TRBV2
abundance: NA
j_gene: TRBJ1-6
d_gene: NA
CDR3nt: TGTGCCAGCAGTGAATGGCAGAATTATAATTCACCCCTCCACTTT
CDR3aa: CASSEWQNYNSPLHF

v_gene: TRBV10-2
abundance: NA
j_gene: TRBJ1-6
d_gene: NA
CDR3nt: TGCGCCAGCAGTGAGAGGGGCCCGGGAGGAAATTCACCCCTCCACTTT
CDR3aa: CASSERGPGGNSPLHF

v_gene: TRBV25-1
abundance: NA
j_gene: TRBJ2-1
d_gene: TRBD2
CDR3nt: TGTGCCAGCAAGACTAGCGGGAGATACAATGAGCAGTTCTTC
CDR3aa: CASKTSGRYNEQFF

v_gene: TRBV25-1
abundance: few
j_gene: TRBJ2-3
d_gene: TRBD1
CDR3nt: TGTGCCAGCAGTGAGCCCGGGACAGGGGTCCCAGATACGCAGTATTTT
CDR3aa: CASSEPGTGVPDTQYF

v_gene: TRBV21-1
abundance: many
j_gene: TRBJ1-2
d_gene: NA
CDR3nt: TGTGCCAGCAGCAAGGTCTGGAGGACAGGCGCCCGGGCCTTC
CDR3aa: CASSKVWRTGARAF

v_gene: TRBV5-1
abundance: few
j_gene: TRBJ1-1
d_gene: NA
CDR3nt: TGCGCCAGCAGGTACCAGGGGATGAACACTGAAGCTTTCTTT
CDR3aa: CASRYQGMNTEAFF

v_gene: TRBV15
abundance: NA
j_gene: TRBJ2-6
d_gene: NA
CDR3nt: TGTGCCACCAGCAGAGCCCCCGGGACACCATTATACTCTGGGGCCAACGTCCTGACTTTC
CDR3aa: CATSRAPGTPLYSGANVLTF

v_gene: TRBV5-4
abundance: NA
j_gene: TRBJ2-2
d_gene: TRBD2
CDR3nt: TGTGCCAGCAGCTTGCCTAGCGGGAGTATTCACGGGGAGCTGTTTTTT
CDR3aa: CASSLPSGSIHGELFF

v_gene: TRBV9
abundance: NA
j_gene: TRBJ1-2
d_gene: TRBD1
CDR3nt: TGTGCCAGCAGCGTAGAACAGGGGTATGGCTACACCTTC
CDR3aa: CASSVEQGYGYTF

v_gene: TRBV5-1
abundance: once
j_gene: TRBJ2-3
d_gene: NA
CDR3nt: TGCGCCAGCAGCTTCTTAGGGGCAGATACGCAGTATTTT
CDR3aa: CASSFLGADTQYF

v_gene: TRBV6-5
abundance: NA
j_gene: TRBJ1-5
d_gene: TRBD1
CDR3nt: TGTGCCAGCAACAAGGGGGCAGGGAGCAATCAGCCCCAGCATTTT
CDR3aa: CASNKGAGSNQPQHF

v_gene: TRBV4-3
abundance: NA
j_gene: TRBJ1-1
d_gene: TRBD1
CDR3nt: TGCGCCAGCAGCCGCCAACAGGGGGCAGGTACTGAAGCTTTCTTT
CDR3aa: CASSRQQGAGTEAFF

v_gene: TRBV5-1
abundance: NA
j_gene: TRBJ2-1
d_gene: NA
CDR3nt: TGCGCCAGCAGCTTGGGGGTAGCCGGGAATGAGCAGTTCTTC
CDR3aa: CASSLGVAGNEQFF

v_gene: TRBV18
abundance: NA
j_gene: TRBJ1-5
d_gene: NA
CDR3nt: TGTGCCAGCTCACCCGCTAATGCCAATCAGCCCCAGCATTTT
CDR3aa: CASSPANANQPQHF

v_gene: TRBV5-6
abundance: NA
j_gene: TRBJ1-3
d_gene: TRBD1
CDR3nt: TGTGCCAGCAGCTTGGGACAGGGGGGAAACACCATATATTTT
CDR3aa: CASSLGQGGNTIYF

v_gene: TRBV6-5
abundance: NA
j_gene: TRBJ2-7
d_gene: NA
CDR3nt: TGTGCCAGCTCCCCCAACAGGGTTACGGCAGGTGAGCAGTACTTC
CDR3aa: CASSPNRVTAGEQYF